Presented here are 32 T cell receptor beta chains from one specimen sequenced in a study of blood T cell repertoires in COVID-19. The repertoire was sequenced with immunoSEQ multiplex PCR; TCRdb's copy has only in-frame clones and lacks some. The sample contains approximately 530,000 clones, 70% to 90% of which appear only once. The specimen sequenced was peripheral blood. All receptors come from a woman between 45 and 60 years old with COVID-19, enrolled during active disease.

V is TRBV7-2 and J is TRBJ2-1; possibly TRBD2 for D (7 bases). Germline V CDR1 and CDR2: SGHTA, FQGNSA. The length of the CDR3 is 15 residues. Trimming cost V 1 base and J 7 bases, with 14 bases left between them. As DNA, the CDR3 is TGTGCCAGCAGCTTAGATGGCGGGGGCCAAAATGAGCAGTTCTTC. Protein: CASSLDGGGQNEQFF.

This clone has more than one count but fewer than ten. The J gene is TRBJ1-1, the V gene TRBV5-5; D unclear. The CDR3 consists of 15 residues. Trimming removed 5 bases at V and 0 bases at J, with 14 bases between. Germline loops: CDR1 SGHKS, CDR2 YYEKEE (reference sequence). CDR3 protein: CASSFEREMNTEAFF. The CDR3 bases are TGTGCCAGCAGTTTCGAGAGGGAGATGAACACTGAAGCTTTCTTT.

V and J are TRBV27 and TRBJ1-2; 8 bases line up with TRBD1. V lost 6 bases and J lost 3; bases outside the gene matches: 9. Per germline, CDR1 MNHEY and CDR2 SMNVEV (reference sequence). The CDR3 spans 15 residues. The CDR3 DNA reads as TGTGCCAGCAGAAATCCAGACAGGGGATACTATGGCTACACCTTC. It is translated as CASRNPDRGYYGYTF.

The V gene is TRBV4-2, the J gene TRBJ1-2; the D gene is possibly TRBD1 (5 bases). Germline CDR1 and CDR2: LGHNA and YNFKEQ. This CDR3 has 16 amino acids. V was pared by 3 bases and J by 3 bases, with 17 bases between. In nucleotides, the CDR3 is TGTGCCAGCAGCCAGTCCGAGGCGGGGCGGTACTATGGCTACACCTTC. Residues: CASSQSEAGRYYGYTF.

The rearrangement links TRBV5-6 to TRBJ2-5; the match to TRBD2 covers 10 bases. The germline V gene encodes CDR1 SGHDT and CDR2 YYEEEE. The length of the CDR3 is 15 residues. V dropped 1 base and J dropped 7; count of bases not matched to a gene: 7. CDR3 sequence (DNA): TGTGCCAGCAGCTTGACTAGCGGGGCGCTGGGGACCCAGTACTTC. This gives the protein CASSLTSGALGTQYF.

The V gene is TRBV29-1, the J gene TRBJ1-1; D is possibly TRBD1 (6 bases). Trimming cost V 3 bases and J 2 bases, with 13 bases left between them. CDR1 and CDR2 from the germline V gene are SQVTM and ANQGSEA. CDR3 length: 14 amino acids. CDR3 sequence (DNA): TGCAGCGTTGATGTCGGGGGGCTAAACACTGAAGCTTTCTTT. Amino acids: CSVDVGGLNTEAFF.

Comment on this clone: Within the sample, other DNA sequences also encode this same CDR3. The genes are TRBV7-9 and TRBJ2-7; a possible D gene is TRBD2 (5 bases). The V gene's germline CDR1 is SEHNR and CDR2 FQNEAQ (reference sequence). V lost 5 bases to trimming and J lost 4 bases, with 9 bases between them. CDR3 length: 12 residues. This CDR3 reads CASSPTGYEQYF. CDR3 nucleotide sequence: TGTGCCAGCAGCCCCACGGGATACGAGCAGTACTTC.

This chain links TRBV14 with TRBJ1-4, with 9 bases identical to TRBD1. The V gene's germline CDR1 is SGHDN and CDR2 FVKESK. The J segment lost 6 bases and the V segment lost 4 bases, leaving 6 bases of the junction unmatched. This CDR3 has 15 residues. The CDR3 bases are TGTGCCAGCAGCCTACTGGGACAGGGTTATGAAAAACTGTTTTTT. Encoded protein: CASSLLGQGYEKLFF.

The chain couples TRBV4-1 to TRBJ1-1; 8 nucleotides line up with TRBD1. The CDR3 is 14 residues long. From germline, CDR1 is MGHRA and CDR2 YSYEKL. V trimming: 4 bases; J trimming: 1 base; junction bases outside the gene matches: 2. Here the CDR3 DNA reads TGCGCCAGCAGCCGAGGACAGGGGAACACTGAAGCTTTCTTT. Amino acid sequence: CASSRGQGNTEAFF.

In its sample, this clone was seen once. The rearrangement links TRBV5-4 to TRBJ2-2; 10 positions match TRBD2. Losses at the gene ends were 0 bases for V and 4 bases for J; bases not matched to a gene: 9. This CDR3 contains 18 residues. CDR1 is SGHNT, CDR2 YYREEE, per germline (reference sequence). This CDR3 is CASSLVASGGDITGELFF. Here the CDR3 DNA reads TGTGCCAGCAGCTTGGTGGCTAGCGGGGGCGATATCACCGGGGAGCTGTTTTTT.

The chain has TRBV6-2 or TRBV6-3 and TRBJ1-6; 7 bases line up with TRBD1. The CDR3 totals 14 residues. Germline-derived CDR1 and CDR2 are MNHEY and SVGEGT. Trimming took 8 bases from V and 6 from J; bases not matched to a gene: 7. For the CDR3, the DNA is TGTGCCAGCCGCCGGGGACAGAGTAATTCACCCCTCCACTTT. It encodes CASRRGQSNSPLHF.

This sequence joins TRBV27 and TRBJ1-2, with a tentative D call TRBD1 (6 bases). The germline gives CDR1 MNHEY, CDR2 SMNVEV (reference sequence). The CDR3 runs to 14 residues. The V end was cut by 5 bases, the J end by 8 bases, with 18 bases between. The CDR3 DNA reads TGTGCCAGCAGTCCAGGGGCAGGGGCTGGGGGCTACACCTTC. Amino acids: CASSPGAGAGGYTF.

This clone was counted only a few times. The chain links TRBV9 to TRBJ1-1, with no clear D. CDR1 and CDR2 from the germline V gene are SGDLS and YYNGEE. CDR3 length: 13 residues. V dropped 2 bases and J dropped 1 base, with 6 bases sitting between them. Written as DNA, the CDR3 is TGTGCCAGCAGCGTTTCCTGGAACACTGAAGCTTTCTTT. It codes for CASSVSWNTEAFF.

This clone was observed once. The chain combines TRBV30 with TRBJ2-7; 8 positions match TRBD1. The CDR3 totals 16 residues. Trimming removed 3 bases from V and 4 bases from J; junction bases left unmatched: 14. Germline lookup yields CDR1 GTSNPN and CDR2 SVGIG (reference sequence). CDR3 sequence (DNA): TGTGCCTGGAGGCCAATCGACAGGGGCGATCGATACGAGCAGTACTTC. Protein product: CAWRPIDRGDRYEQYF.

This clone was seen more than once but under ten times. The chain has TRBV6-5 and TRBJ1-3; D gene ambiguous. Trimming shortened V by 6 bases and J by 4 bases, and 13 bases separated the two germline ends. This CDR3 is built from 14 residues. Germline values: CDR1 MNHEY, CDR2 SVGAGI. CDR3 amino acids: CASRLGVSGNTIYF. The DNA of the CDR3 is TGTGCCAGCAGGCTAGGAGTGTCAGGAAACACCATATATTTT.

The V call is TRBV5-1, the J call TRBJ2-1; a possible D gene is TRBD1 (5 bases). The CDR3 runs to 13 residues. V was shortened by 2 bases and J by 4 bases, with 7 bases between the two germline ends. Germline-derived CDR1 and CDR2 are SGHRS and YFSETQ. The CDR3 DNA follows: TGCGCCAGCAGCTTCGACAGTTACAATGAGCAGTTCTTC. Residues: CASSFDSYNEQFF.

The V gene is TRBV12-5, the J gene TRBJ1-2; the match to TRBD1 covers 10 bases. The CDR3 contains 12 residues. The junction had 2 bases not matched to a gene; V was cut back by 5 bases and J by 8 bases. The germline gives CDR1 LGHNT, CDR2 FRNRAP. CDR3 sequence (DNA): TGTGCTAGTGGTGACAGGGGGCGAGGCTACACCTTC. This translates into CASGDRGRGYTF.

This clone was counted a single time. The chain links TRBV29-1 to TRBJ1-2; 8 nucleotides line up with TRBD1. The CDR3 runs 15 residues. Germline lookup yields CDR1 SQVTM and CDR2 ANQGSEA. V shed 8 bases and J 2 bases; nucleotides not matched to a gene: 13. CDR3 DNA: TGCAGCTTAAAAGGGACAGGAACAAAAAACTATGGCTACACCTTC. The encoded protein is CSLKGTGTKNYGYTF.

This sequence joins TRBV19 and TRBJ2-2; a possible D gene is TRBD1 (5 bases). The length of the CDR3 is 14 residues. Trimming stripped 6 bases from V and 3 bases from J, with 11 bases between. Germline V CDR1 and CDR2: LNHDA, SQIVND (reference sequence). CDR3 loop: CASRTGLDTGELFF. For the CDR3, the DNA is TGTGCCAGTAGAACAGGATTGGACACCGGGGAGCTGTTTTTT. Using reference TRBV19 and TRBJ2-2 for the parts outside the CDR3, the full variable domain is DGGITQSPKYLFRKEGQNVTLSCEQNLNHDAMYWYRQDPGQGLRLIYYSQIVNDFQKGDIAEGYSVSREKKESFPLTVTSAQKNPTAFYLCASRTGLDTGELFFGEGSRLTVL.

The chain employs TRBV19 and TRBJ2-1; D is ambiguous. Trimming removed 2 bases from V and 4 bases from J, with 3 bases in between. This CDR3 comprises 12 residues. Germline assignment: CDR1 LNHDA and CDR2 SQIVND (reference sequence). The CDR3 DNA reads as TGTGCCAGTAGTATACGGTACAATGAGCAGTTCTTC. Translation: CASSIRYNEQFF.

The genes are TRBV7-8 and TRBJ1-2, with TRBD1 matching over 7 bases. Germline lookup yields CDR1 SGHVS and CDR2 FQNEAQ. J lost 8 bases, V lost 5 bases, and 8 bases had no gene match. The CDR3 has 13 amino acids. The CDR3 nucleotides read TGTGCCAGCAGCCCGAGGACAGGAGGGGGCTACACCTTC. As protein: CASSPRTGGGYTF.

The chain carries TRBV6-5 and TRBJ2-1, with 8 bases aligning to TRBD2. J gave up 8 bases and V 8 bases, and 11 bases lay outside the gene matches. The CDR3 consists of 14 residues. The germline V gene encodes CDR1 MNHEY and CDR2 SVGAGI. In DNA, the CDR3 is TGTGCCAGCGGTCGGAGGCGGGGGGTAGATGAGCAGTTCTTC. This gives the protein CASGRRRGVDEQFF.

This clone was detected once. The chain uses TRBV12-1 and TRBJ2-5; TRBD1 was called by the table and not checked on the DNA. TRBV12-1 counts as a pseudogene. CDR3 length equals 15 residues. The CDR3 protein is CASSFTPGTLETQYF. The CDR3, as DNA: TGTGCCAGCAGCTTTACTCCGGGGACACTGGAGACCCAGTACTTC.

The chain has TRBV5-5 and TRBJ2-5; a possible D gene is TRBD2 (6 bases). The V end lost 7 bases, the J end lost 5 bases, and 15 bases lay between the germline ends. The CDR3 runs 13 residues. The germline gives CDR1 SGHKS, CDR2 YYEKEE (reference sequence). As DNA, the CDR3 is TGTGCCAGCGCAGCGCGGGGCTGGGAGACCCAGTACTTC. The encoded protein is CASAARGWETQYF. Drawing the rest from reference TRBV5-5 and TRBJ2-5, the complete variable domain is DAGVTQSPTHLIKTRGQQVTLRCSPISGHKSVSWYQQVLGQGPQFIFQYYEKEERGRGNFPDRFSARQFPNYSSELNVNALLLGDSALYLCASAARGWETQYFGPGTRLLVL.

The V call is TRBV19, the J call TRBJ1-2, with a possible D match to TRBD1 (6 bases). The V end was cut by 5 bases, the J end by 3 bases, with 7 bases between. Germline CDR1 reads LNHDA; CDR2 reads SQIVND (reference sequence). The CDR3 consists of 12 residues. DNA for the CDR3: TGTGCCAGTAGTTGGACAGACTATGGCTACACCTTC. It yields the protein CASSWTDYGYTF.

This sequence joins TRBV9 and TRBJ2-1; no clear D gene. The V and J ends lost 1 base and 8 bases respectively, with 10 bases between them. Germline V lookup: CDR1 SGDLS, CDR2 YYNGEE. This CDR3 has 13 residues. CDR3 in amino acids: CASSVSPADEQFF. The CDR3 DNA is TGTGCCAGCAGCGTAAGCCCCGCCGATGAGCAGTTCTTC.

This clone appeared once. The CDR3 DNA is TGTGCCAGTATGAGGGAACACGGCGACTATGGCTACACCTTC. It yields the protein CASMREHGDYGYTF. The chain combines TRBV19 with TRBJ1-2; D not certain. V was pared by 7 bases and J by 3 bases, with 15 bases between. Germline lookup yields CDR1 LNHDA and CDR2 SQIVND (reference sequence). The CDR3 is 14 residues long.

This clone was observed once. The chain couples TRBV6-1 to TRBJ1-1, with D unclear. Trimming took off 3 bases at V and 2 bases at J, with 13 bases between the two ends. CDR3 size: 15 residues. In germline, CDR1 is MNHNS, CDR2 SASEGT. This CDR3 reads CASSERADLNTEAFF. CDR3 nucleotide sequence: TGTGCCAGCAGTGAGAGGGCAGACTTAAACACTGAAGCTTTCTTT.

This chain uses TRBV2 with TRBJ2-5, with 14 bases lining up with TRBD2. Trimming took 8 bases from V and 9 from J; bases not matched to a gene: 17. Germline lookup yields CDR1 SNHLY and CDR2 FYNNEI. The CDR3 spans 17 residues. CDR3 nucleotides: TGTGCCAGCGACTACCCAAGGACTAGCGGGGGGACCCGGGCCCAGTACTTC. It translates to CASDYPRTSGGTRAQYF.

The chain recombines TRBV5-4 with TRBJ1-1; TRBD1 matches 8 bases. The CDR3 has 15 amino acids. The junction had 8 bases not matched to a gene; V was cut back by 4 bases and J by 3 bases. In germline, CDR1 is SGHNT, CDR2 YYREEE (reference sequence). DNA of the CDR3: TGTGCCAGCAGCATCCGTGGGACAGGCCACACTGAAGCTTTCTTT. It codes for CASSIRGTGHTEAFF.

The chain employs TRBV3-1 (or the pseudogene TRBV3-2) and TRBJ2-2; TRBD2 matches at 9 bases. CDR3 length equals 15 residues. V was clipped by 2 bases and J by 6 bases; unmatched bases: 4. Looked up from germline, CDR1 is LGHDT and CDR2 is YNNKEL (reference sequence). This CDR3 reads CASSQTQRGAGELFF. CDR3 bases: TGTGCCAGCAGCCAAACCCAGCGGGGGGCCGGGGAGCTGTTTTTT.

The chain couples TRBV28 to TRBJ1-1; maybe TRBD1 (5 bases). The germline gives CDR1 MDHEN, CDR2 SYDVKM. The CDR3 extends over 15 amino acids. The germline V and J ends were trimmed by 6 bases and 1 base, with 15 bases remaining between them. This CDR3 reads CASSQGHPTNTEAFF. The CDR3 DNA sequence: TGTGCCAGCAGCCAAGGACACCCGACGAACACTGAAGCTTTCTTT.